What follows are 27 T cell receptor beta chains derived from one specimen sequenced in a study of cytomegalovirus exposure and HLA in healthy donors. Vbeta (60) and Jbeta (13) primers were used in the PCR. Assay used: immunoSEQ multiplex PCR; TCRdb lists only in-frame clones, some missing. The sample carries some 56,000 clones, roughly 84% recorded once. Sample: PBMCs. These receptors came from a human donor in good health.

The chain recombines TRBV7-8 with TRBJ2-1, with TRBD2 matching over 11 bases. This CDR3 contains 16 residues. Per the germline V gene, CDR1 is SGHVS and CDR2 is FQNEAQ. Trimming at V came to 5 bases and at J to 0 bases, leaving 3 bases not matched to a gene. CDR3 loop: CASSHTSGSSYNEQFF. For the CDR3, the DNA is TGTGCCAGCAGCCATACTAGCGGGAGCTCCTACAATGAGCAGTTCTTC. Based on the CDR3 plus reference TRBV7-8 and TRBJ2-1, the full variable domain is GAGVSQSPRYKVAKRGQDVALRCDPISGHVSLFWYQQALGQGPEFLTYFQNEAQLDKSGLPSDRFFAERPEGSVSTLKIQRTQQEDSAVYLCASSHTSGSSYNEQFFGPGTRLTVL.

The genes are TRBV7-2 and TRBJ1-2; possible D gene TRBD1, 6 bases. Germline assignment: CDR1 SGHTA and CDR2 FQGNSA. V was pared by 4 bases and J by 4 bases, with 10 bases between. The CDR3 covers 13 residues. The CDR3 DNA reads TGTGCCAGCAGCTCGACAGGACCCTATGGCTACACCTTC. The encoded protein is CASSSTGPYGYTF. The full variable domain, with the rest looked up from reference TRBV7-2 and TRBJ1-2, is GAGVSQSPSNKVTEKGKDVELRCDPISGHTALYWYRQSLGQGLEFLIYFQGNSAPDKSGLPSDRFSAERTGGSVSTLTIQRTQQEDSAVYLCASSSTGPYGYTFGSGTRLTVV.

The genes are TRBV28 and TRBJ2-4; the match to TRBD2 covers 7 bases. This CDR3 region has 17 residues. Germline CDR1 MDHEN, CDR2 SYDVKM. The ends lost 5 bases at V and 0 bases at J; junction bases unmatched: 10. CDR3 in amino acids: CASSDLGGILAKNIQYF. CDR3 nucleotide sequence: TGTGCCAGCAGTGACCTCGGGGGGATTCTAGCCAAAAACATTCAGTACTTC.

V gene TRBV7-2 combines with J gene TRBJ2-4; no clear D. Looked up from germline, CDR1 is SGHTA and CDR2 is FQGNSA. This CDR3 spans 14 amino acids. The V gene lost 5 bases and the J gene lost 7 bases, with 15 bases spanning the gap. The CDR3 here is CASSPAVLNNIQYF. Here the CDR3 DNA reads TGTGCCAGCAGCCCTGCGGTACTTAACAACATTCAGTACTTC. The variable domain in full, completed from reference TRBV7-2 and TRBJ2-4, reads GAGVSQSPSNKVTEKGKDVELRCDPISGHTALYWYRQSLGQGLEFLIYFQGNSAPDKSGLPSDRFSAERTGGSVSTLTIQRTQQEDSAVYLCASSPAVLNNIQYFGAGTRLSVL.

With regard to this clone: Germline is not matched at one junction end, which may reflect a read error. V and J are TRBV7-7 and TRBJ2-5; 7 nucleotides line up with TRBD2. This CDR3 is built from 16 residues. The germline V gene encodes CDR1 SSHAT and CDR2 FNYEAQ (reference sequence). The CDR3 is CASSLGASGAQETQYF. DNA of the CDR3: TGTGCTAGCAGCTTAGGAGCTAGCGGAGCCCAAGAGACCCAGTACTTC.

The V and J genes are TRBV5-1 and TRBJ2-1; 7 bases are a match to TRBD2. CDR3 length equals 16 residues. Unmatched junction bases numbered 4, after V lost 1 base and J lost 0 bases. Germline CDR1 and CDR2: SGHRS and YFSETQ. The CDR3 loop reads CASSLLADFSYNEQFF. CDR3 bases: TGCGCCAGCAGCTTGCTAGCGGACTTCTCCTACAATGAGCAGTTCTTC.

This clone was detected a few times. The chain carries TRBV6-5 and TRBJ1-1; maybe TRBD1 (6 bases). The germline V and J ends were trimmed by 0 bases and 5 bases, with 13 bases remaining between them. This CDR3 comprises 15 residues. CDR1 and CDR2 from the germline V gene are MNHEY and SVGAGI. CDR3 in DNA: TGTGCCAGCAGTTACTCGACCAGGGGTGCGACTGAAGCTTTCTTT. This gives the protein CASSYSTRGATEAFF.

This rearrangement joins TRBV18 to TRBJ2-7; 10 nucleotides agree with TRBD2. J was trimmed by 3 bases and V by 2 bases; bases with no gene match: 1. Germline CDR1 and CDR2: KGHSH and LQKENI. CDR3 length: 14 amino acids. The CDR3 region is CASSPASGGYEQYF. The CDR3, as DNA: TGTGCCAGCTCACCAGCTAGCGGGGGCTACGAGCAGTACTTC.

J is TRBJ2-7 and V is TRBV28; no firm D call. The CDR3 spans 12 residues. Germline assignment: CDR1 MDHEN and CDR2 SYDVKM. V was cut by 2 bases and J by 4 bases, with 6 bases left in between. This CDR3 reads CASSLTKYEQYF. The DNA for the CDR3 is TGTGCCAGCAGTTTAACAAAGTACGAGCAGTACTTC.

There are a few counts of this clone. The chain combines TRBV5-4 with TRBJ1-2, with D possibly TRBD1 on 6 matching bases. The CDR3 is 14 amino acids. V dropped 5 bases and J dropped 6 bases, with 17 bases sitting between them. Germline V gene sequence: CDR1 SGHNT, CDR2 YYREEE (reference sequence). As DNA, the CDR3 is TGTGCCAGCAGAAACGAGGGCAGGGGACATGGCTACACCTTC. It codes for CASRNEGRGHGYTF.

V gene TRBV2 combines with J gene TRBJ2-7; D is possibly TRBD1 (6 bases). This CDR3 region has 11 residues. Between the trimmed V and J ends, which lost 7 bases and 5 bases, there was a span of 9 bases. Germline CDR1 and CDR2: SNHLY and FYNNEI. CDR3 in DNA: TGTGCCAGCAAGACAGGCGACGAGCAGTACTTC. It yields the protein CASKTGDEQYF.

V and J are TRBV29-1 and TRBJ2-7; possibly TRBD1 for D (5 bases). CDR1 SQVTM and CDR2 ANQGSEA come from the germline V gene. V was clipped by 7 bases and J by 1 base, with 17 bases between them. The CDR3 is 14 residues long. In DNA, the CDR3 is TGCAGCGCTAGGCTAGGGGAAGGATCCTACGAGCAGTACTTC. Its translation is CSARLGEGSYEQYF.

The chain combines TRBV6-5 with TRBJ2-1; 10 bases match TRBD2. CDR3 length: 13 residues. CDR1 is MNHEY, CDR2 SVGAGI, per germline. With V trimmed by 0 bases and J by 14 bases, 4 bases remained unmatched. The CDR3 DNA reads TGTGCCAGCAGTTACTCTGCCCTAGCGGGGGAGTTCTTC. Translation: CASSYSALAGEFF.

The chain combines TRBV5-1 with TRBJ2-7; TRBD2 matches at 7 bases. Germline loops: CDR1 SGHRS, CDR2 YFSETQ. There are 14 residues in the CDR3. V gave up 3 bases and J gave up 2 bases; unmatched junction bases: 5. The DNA for the CDR3 is TGCGCCAGCAGCTCATTGGGGGGGACCTACGAGCAGTACTTC. This translates into CASSSLGGTYEQYF.

This clone occurred once. V usage is TRBV2 and J usage is TRBJ1-5; maybe TRBD1 (6 bases). Germline assignment: CDR1 SNHLY and CDR2 FYNNEI. The CDR3 consists of 17 residues. The V end was cut by 7 bases, the J end by 0 bases, with 19 bases between. CDR3 in DNA: TGTGCCAGCACCTCGGACAGACTCGGGCATAGCAATCAGCCCCAGCATTTT. It yields the protein CASTSDRLGHSNQPQHF.

This sequence joins TRBV19 and TRBJ1-1; TRBD1 matches 9 bases. Per germline, CDR1 LNHDA and CDR2 SQIVND (reference sequence). This CDR3 has 17 residues. V lost 8 bases, J lost 1 base, and 14 bases stayed unmatched. The CDR3 protein is CASATGTGTRQNTEAFF. The DNA for the CDR3 is TGTGCCAGTGCCACGGGGACAGGGACCCGTCAGAACACTGAAGCTTTCTTT.

CDR3 coding DNA: TGCGCCAGCAGCTTGGGGGATTCCACAGGGCAGCCCCAGCATTTT. Translating it yields CASSLGDSTGQPQHF. The chain carries TRBV5-1 and TRBJ1-5; tentative D call: TRBD1 (6 bases). Germline CDR1 reads SGHRS; CDR2 reads YFSETQ. V was trimmed by 0 bases and J by 7 bases, leaving 14 bases between them. CDR3 length: 15 residues.

The chain has TRBV18 and TRBJ2-1, with D possibly TRBD1 on 6 matching bases. CDR1 and CDR2 (germline): KGHSH, LQKENI. The CDR3 has 15 residues. The V end was cut by 4 bases, the J end by 2 bases, with 12 bases between. This CDR3 is CASSLRGSPYNEQFF. CDR3 DNA sequence: TGTGCCAGCTCACTTAGGGGGAGTCCCTACAATGAGCAGTTCTTC.

This clone was found a few times. The J gene is TRBJ2-1, the V gene TRBV9; 7 bases line up with TRBD2. The germline CDR1 and CDR2 sequences are SGDLS and YYNGEE. The CDR3 spans 18 residues. Germline trimming cut 4 bases from V and 3 bases from J; bases unmatched to any gene: 16. DNA of the CDR3: TGTGCCAGCAGCCCTAACCCCGGGGGTAGCGGGCTCTACAATGAGCAGTTCTTC. Translating gives CASSPNPGGSGLYNEQFF. Combining the CDR3 with reference TRBV9 and TRBJ2-1 gives the whole variable domain DSGVTQTPKHLITATGQRVTLRCSPRSGDLSVYWYQQSLDQGLQFLIQYYNGEERAKGNILERFSAQQFPDLHSELNLSSLELGDSALYFCASSPNPGGSGLYNEQFFGPGTRLTVL.

The chain employs TRBV27 and TRBJ2-1, with D possibly TRBD2 on 5 matching bases. Germline V CDR1 and CDR2: MNHEY, SMNVEV (reference sequence). Trimming removed 2 bases at V and 6 bases at J, with 11 bases between. The CDR3 contains 14 residues. The CDR3, as DNA: TGTGCCAGCAGTTTACTCACTCGGGGCAATGAGCAGTTCTTC. Translating it yields CASSLLTRGNEQFF.

The chain joins TRBV5-8 to TRBJ2-1, with D hard to call. V lost 0 bases to trimming and J lost 1 base, with 14 bases between them. CDR1 and CDR2 from the germline V gene are SGHTS and YDEGEE. The CDR3 is 17 amino acids. The CDR3 coding sequence is TGTGCCAGCAGCTTGGTTCTTTTGTCGGTTTCCTACAATGAGCAGTTCTTC. Translating it yields CASSLVLLSVSYNEQFF.

V usage is TRBV6-1 and J usage is TRBJ2-1, with TRBD1 identical over 8 bases. Germline values: CDR1 MNHNS, CDR2 SASEGT. This CDR3 has 15 amino acids. Unmatched junction bases numbered 12, after V lost 6 bases and J lost 8 bases. The CDR3 loop is CASSADRGNRHEQFF. The DNA of the CDR3 is TGTGCCAGCAGCGCCGACAGGGGCAACAGGCATGAGCAGTTCTTC.

V gene TRBV5-4 combines with J gene TRBJ2-3; 8 bases line up with TRBD2. Germline V gene lookup returns CDR1 SGHNT and CDR2 YYREEE (reference sequence). After removal of 4 bases from V and 7 bases from J, the junction contained 8 bases not matched to a gene. The CDR3 length is 14 residues. The CDR3 sequence: CASSDGKRGNTQYF. CDR3 DNA sequence: TGTGCCAGCAGCGATGGGAAGCGGGGGAATACGCAGTATTTT.

The sample holds a few counts of this clone. The chain combines TRBV30 with TRBJ2-1; no clear D. CDR1 is GTSNPN and CDR2 is SVGIG in the germline V gene (reference sequence). V lost 2 bases to trimming and J lost 15 bases, with 17 bases between them. This CDR3 has 12 amino acids. This CDR3 reads CAWSHNTQNPFF. In DNA form, the CDR3 reads TGTGCCTGGAGTCACAACACCCAAAACCCGTTCTTC.

The CDR3 region has the DNA TGTGCCACCAGCAGAGGCGGGACTGGAAACAATGAGCAGTTCTTC. Protein sequence: CATSRGGTGNNEQFF. The chain is built from TRBV15 and TRBJ2-1; D is perhaps TRBD2 (6 bases). Germline CDR1 and CDR2: LNHNV and YYDKDF (reference sequence). V gave up 1 base and J gave up 5 bases, with 12 bases separating them. The CDR3 has 15 residues.

This chain joins TRBV2 and TRBJ2-6; D is unclear. CDR1 is SNHLY, CDR2 FYNNEI, per germline. CDR3 length equals 15 residues. V lost 2 bases and J lost 1, with 6 bases in between. The CDR3 nucleotides are TGTGCCAGCAGTGAATTCGGTTCTGGGGCCAACGTCCTGACTTTC. Translated, it gives CASSEFGSGANVLTF. The full variable domain, completed using reference TRBV2 and TRBJ2-6, is EPEVTQTPSHQVTQMGQEVILRCVPISNHLYFYWYRQILGQKVEFLVSFYNNEISEKSEIFDDQFSVERPDGSNFTLKIRSTKLEDSAMYFCASSEFGSGANVLTFGAGSRLTVL.

This clone was seen a single time. The chain links TRBV18 to TRBJ2-5; TRBD1 agrees at 8 bases. The J segment lost 5 bases and the V segment lost 3 bases, leaving 5 bases of the junction unmatched. The CDR3 sequence is 14 residues long. Germline loops: CDR1 KGHSH, CDR2 LQKENI. The CDR3 loop is CASSPQGALETQYF. DNA for the CDR3: TGTGCCAGCTCACCGCAGGGGGCCTTGGAGACCCAGTACTTC.